The clone carrying this T cell receptor (beta chain) was recorded a few times. This entry is derived from a study of human T cells and chemical hapten exposure. Overall study context: Variation in per-sample TCR yields came mainly from small pooled library volume differences.

The library put unique molecular identifiers onto individual cDNA molecules. TCRdb used MiXCR to reprocess the 5' RACE reads, holding one entry per CDR3 protein. The sample lists under 85,000 distinct CDR3 sequences; about 8.4% were seen once. Before extraction, the whole blood was not fractionated, and total RNA was taken from it. The CDR3 has 15 amino acids. The V gene's germline CDR1 is MDHEN and CDR2 SYDVKM. Trimming left V 5 bases short and J 7 bases short, with 21 bases between. The receptor's source is a male donor in good health. V and J are TRBV28 and TRBJ2-7, with unresolved D. The CDR3 spells CASSQPGFPAREQYF. The DNA of the CDR3 is TGTGCCAGCAGTCAGCCGGGCTTCCCAGCTAGGGAGCAGTACTTC.